One and the same sample provided the 30 T cell receptor beta chains below, sequenced in a study of blood T cell repertoires in COVID-19. Some clones are missing from TCRdb's copy, which holds only in-frame ones; the method was immunoSEQ multiplex PCR. The data hold approximately 390,000 clones, with around 87% observed a single time. Sequenced material: peripheral blood. These receptors were obtained from a woman between 55 and 75 years old with COVID-19, enrolled during active disease.

The gene calls are TRBV6-5 and TRBJ1-1; 9 positions agree with TRBD1. Germline-derived CDR1 and CDR2 are MNHEY and SVGAGI. The CDR3 is 14 residues long. V was clipped by 2 bases and J by 6 bases; unmatched bases: 4. This CDR3 is CASSYGQGRSEAFF. The DNA for the CDR3 is TGTGCCAGCAGTTACGGACAGGGGAGGTCTGAAGCTTTCTTT.

This clone was seen just once. This chain joins TRBV6-6 and TRBJ2-3, with no clear D. Deletions cut 6 bases from V and 4 bases from J, with 8 bases between. The length of the CDR3 is 12 residues. CDR1 and CDR2 (germline): MNHNY, SVGAGI (reference sequence). The CDR3 sequence is CASSLLPDTQYF. The CDR3 DNA reads as TGTGCCAGCAGCCTACTCCCAGATACGCAGTATTTT.

V is TRBV29-1 and J is TRBJ2-7; D might be TRBD2 (6 bases). From germline, CDR1 is SQVTM and CDR2 ANQGSEA. The CDR3 is 12 residues long. V was trimmed by 6 bases and J by 6 bases, leaving 15 bases between them. The CDR3 loop is CSVGDSGGEQYF. The CDR3 DNA reads TGCAGCGTGGGGGACTCGGGCGGCGAGCAGTACTTC.

The V call is TRBV29-1, the J call TRBJ1-2; TRBD1 is a possible D gene (5 bases). Germline V CDR1 and CDR2: SQVTM, ANQGSEA. Trimming removed 5 bases from V and 4 bases from J, with 14 bases in between. CDR3 size: 13 residues. For the CDR3, the DNA is TGCAGCGTTACTGGGGGGATTGCCTATGGCTACACCTTC. It specifies CSVTGGIAYGYTF.

The CDR3 nucleotides are TGTGCCAGCAGCTTAGCGGGGGTAAGGGTACAGGGTGGGACCAAAAACATTCAGTACTTC. The encoded protein is CASSLAGVRVQGGTKNIQYF. The chain recombines TRBV7-2 with TRBJ2-4, with D perhaps matching TRBD1 (6 bases). The CDR3 runs to 20 residues. The germline CDR1 and CDR2 sequences are SGHTA and FQGNSA. The germline V and J ends were trimmed by 0 bases and 2 bases, with 23 bases remaining between them.

The V gene is TRBV15, the J gene TRBJ1-5, with 8 positions matching TRBD1. The CDR3 covers 16 residues. Germline values: CDR1 LNHNV, CDR2 YYDKDF (reference sequence). Germline trimming cut 0 bases from V and 4 bases from J; bases unmatched to any gene: 5. The CDR3 spells CATSRDGGTGNQPQHF. For the CDR3, the DNA is TGTGCCACCAGCAGAGATGGGGGGACAGGAAATCAGCCCCAGCATTTT.

CDR3 sequence (DNA): TGTGCCAGCAGCCCCGGCGGGGTAAACTATGGCTACACCTTC. Amino acids: CASSPGGVNYGYTF. This rearrangement joins TRBV7-8 to TRBJ1-2; D is unclear. The CDR3 covers 14 residues. Trimming cost V 5 bases and J 2 bases, with 12 bases left between them. Germline V gene data show CDR1 as SGHVS and CDR2 as FQNEAQ.

The chain uses TRBV5-1 and TRBJ1-2, with D unresolved. Trimming stripped 3 bases from V and 0 bases from J, with 6 bases between. The CDR3 is 13 residues long. Germline CDR1 reads SGHRS; CDR2 reads YFSETQ. CDR3 bases: TGCGCCAGCAGCTATGGCCCTAACTATGGCTACACCTTC. Protein product: CASSYGPNYGYTF. The whole variable domain, filled in from reference TRBV5-1 and TRBJ1-2, reads KAGVTQTPRYLIKTRGQQVTLSCSPISGHRSVSWYQQTPGQGLQFLFEYFSETQRNKGNFPGRFSGRQFSNSRSEMNVSTLELGDSALYLCASSYGPNYGYTFGSGTRLTVV.

The chain uses TRBV7-9 and TRBJ1-1; D gene unclear. V dropped 5 bases and J dropped 6 bases, with 10 bases sitting between them. Germline loops: CDR1 SEHNR, CDR2 FQNEAQ (reference sequence). There are 12 residues in the CDR3. The CDR3, as DNA: TGTGCCAGCAGCCAAGCCGTTCCTGAAGCTTTCTTT. This gives the protein CASSQAVPEAFF.

V usage is TRBV19 and J usage is TRBJ2-1, with 7 bases aligning to TRBD2. The germline CDR1 and CDR2 sequences are LNHDA and SQIVND (reference sequence). V shed 3 bases and J 4 bases; nucleotides not matched to a gene: 6. CDR3 size: 15 residues. The CDR3 nucleotides are TGTGCCAGTAGTATGCAGGGAGGGTGGTACAATGAGCAGTTCTTC. Translated: CASSMQGGWYNEQFF. Together with reference TRBV19 and TRBJ2-1, the CDR3 gives the full variable domain: DGGITQSPKYLFRKEGQNVTLSCEQNLNHDAMYWYRQDPGQGLRLIYYSQIVNDFQKGDIAEGYSVSREKKESFPLTVTSAQKNPTAFYLCASSMQGGWYNEQFFGPGTRLTVL.

The chain is built from TRBV3-1 (or the pseudogene TRBV3-2) and TRBJ2-1, with a weak D call TRBD2 (6 bases). The CDR3 runs to 13 residues. V was shortened by 4 bases and J by 7 bases, with 11 bases between the two germline ends. The V gene's germline CDR1 is LGHDT and CDR2 YNNKEL (reference sequence). The CDR3 region has the DNA TGTGCCAGCAGCCGCGGGGACTCAAATGAGCAGTTCTTC. Protein: CASSRGDSNEQFF.

On this clone itself: The identical CDR3 is also encoded by other nucleotide sequences in the sample. The chain recombines TRBV18 with TRBJ2-5; D might be TRBD2 (5 bases). This CDR3 spans 14 amino acids. Between the trimmed V and J ends, which lost 0 bases and 1 base, there was a span of 6 bases. Germline CDR1 reads KGHSH; CDR2 reads LQKENI. The CDR3 protein is CASSPPGSQETQYF. The CDR3 nucleotides read TGTGCCAGCTCACCACCGGGGAGCCAAGAGACCCAGTACTTC.

This clone is a singleton in its sample. The genes are TRBV19 and TRBJ1-1; D is unresolved. This CDR3 is 13 amino acids long. Per germline, CDR1 LNHDA and CDR2 SQIVND (reference sequence). Trimming took 6 bases from V and 2 from J, leaving 10 bases between them. The CDR3 reads CASSQIRNTEAFF. For the CDR3, the DNA is TGTGCCAGTAGCCAAATTAGAAACACTGAAGCTTTCTTT.

This clone occurred many times. The rearrangement links TRBV1 to TRBJ1-4; the table calls TRBD1, which could not be checked here. TRBV1 is classified as a pseudogene. The CDR3 totals 17 residues. The CDR3 reads CTTLRRQGGKVEEKLFF. DNA of the CDR3: TGCACCACACTACGAAGGCAGGGGGGTAAAGTCGAGGAAAAACTGTTTTTT.

V is TRBV5-1 and J is TRBJ1-5; 8 bases align to TRBD1. Trimming removed 4 bases from V and 1 base from J; junction bases left unmatched: 4. The CDR3 covers 15 residues. Germline V lookup: CDR1 SGHRS, CDR2 YFSETQ. This CDR3 is CASSATGGSNQPQHF. For the CDR3, the DNA is TGCGCCAGCAGCGCTACAGGGGGAAGCAATCAGCCCCAGCATTTT. Based on the CDR3 plus reference TRBV5-1 and TRBJ1-5, the full variable domain is KAGVTQTPRYLIKTRGQQVTLSCSPISGHRSVSWYQQTPGQGLQFLFEYFSETQRNKGNFPGRFSGRQFSNSRSEMNVSTLELGDSALYLCASSATGGSNQPQHFGDGTRLSIL.

This clone was seen a few times. The chain is built from TRBV7-9 and TRBJ1-1; D is ambiguous. The germline V gene encodes CDR1 SEHNR and CDR2 FQNEAQ (reference sequence). The CDR3 runs to 14 residues. Trimming removed 1 base from V and 0 bases from J, with 6 bases in between. The CDR3 protein is CASSLERVNTEAFF. In DNA form, the CDR3 reads TGTGCCAGCAGCTTAGAACGGGTGAACACTGAAGCTTTCTTT.

The J gene is TRBJ2-1, the V gene TRBV18, with 8 bases that match TRBD1. The V gene end was trimmed by 1 base and the J gene end by 5 bases; junction bases not matched to a gene: 4. The germline V gene has CDR1 KGHSH and CDR2 LQKENI. The CDR3 has 15 residues. The DNA of the CDR3 is TGTGCCAGCTCACCACGGACAGGGTCCGACAATGAGCAGTTCTTC. This translates into CASSPRTGSDNEQFF.

The gene calls are TRBV9 and TRBJ1-6, with TRBD1 identical over 10 bases. The CDR3 length is 16 residues. Germline V gene sequence: CDR1 SGDLS, CDR2 YYNGEE. V trimming: 4 bases; J trimming: 9 bases; junction bases outside the gene matches: 10. The CDR3 DNA reads TGTGCCAGCAGCACAACCTCGGGACAGGGGCTTTCACCCCTCCACTTT. It is translated as CASSTTSGQGLSPLHF.

The chain carries TRBV19 and TRBJ2-3, with TRBD2 matching 7 bases. With 0 bases clipped from V and 5 bases from J, the junction kept 11 bases outside the gene matches. CDR1 and CDR2 (germline): LNHDA, SQIVND (reference sequence). This CDR3 is built from 17 residues. The CDR3 protein is CASSIDIRRAGQDTQYF. The DNA of the CDR3 is TGTGCCAGTAGTATAGATATAAGACGAGCGGGGCAAGATACGCAGTATTTT.

The V and J genes are TRBV7-2 and TRBJ2-3; 12 nucleotides line up with TRBD1. This CDR3 region has 16 residues. V lost 1 base and J lost 5; bases outside the gene matches: 4. Per germline, CDR1 SGHTA and CDR2 FQGNSA. The CDR3 here is CASSLGDRGRKDTQYF. CDR3 DNA: TGTGCCAGCAGCTTAGGGGACAGGGGGCGAAAAGATACGCAGTATTTT.

The CDR3 is CASRFEDTYGYTF. The CDR3 DNA sequence: TGTGCCAGTAGGTTTGAGGACACCTATGGCTACACCTTC. The rearrangement joins TRBV19 to TRBJ1-2, with D perhaps TRBD1 (5 bases). The V end lost 6 bases, the J end lost 4 bases, and 12 bases lay between the germline ends. CDR1 is LNHDA, CDR2 SQIVND, per germline (reference sequence). The CDR3 totals 13 residues.

The rearrangement joins TRBV7-2 to TRBJ1-1, with TRBD1 matching over 9 bases. The CDR3 contains 14 residues. The ends lost 3 bases at V and 4 bases at J; junction bases unmatched: 3. Germline V gene lookup returns CDR1 SGHTA and CDR2 FQGNSA. The CDR3 loop reads CASSLRTGVTEAFF. In DNA, the CDR3 is TGTGCCAGCAGCTTGAGGACAGGGGTCACTGAAGCTTTCTTT.

This sequence joins TRBV30 and TRBJ2-5; no firm D call. The germline gives CDR1 GTSNPN, CDR2 SVGIG (reference sequence). Trimming removed 2 bases from V and 8 bases from J, with 12 bases in between. The CDR3 extends over 12 amino acids. The chain's CDR3 is CAWSPERGTQYF. The DNA of the CDR3 is TGTGCCTGGAGTCCCGAACGAGGAACCCAGTACTTC. The whole variable domain, remainder taken from reference TRBV30 and TRBJ2-5, is SQTIHQWPATLVQPVGSPLSLECTVEGTSNPNLYWYRQAAGRGLQLLFYSVGIGQISSEVPQNLSASRPQDRQFILSSKKLLLSDSGFYLCAWSPERGTQYFGPGTRLLVL.

The chain combines TRBV29-1 with TRBJ2-1, with TRBD2 as a possible D gene (7 bases). Germline V gene lookup returns CDR1 SQVTM and CDR2 ANQGSEA. Trimming left V 4 bases short and J 7 bases short, with 20 bases between. CDR3 length: 15 residues. The CDR3 protein is CSVVIGAGRGNEQFF. For the CDR3, the DNA is TGCAGCGTTGTAATCGGGGCAGGGAGGGGGAATGAGCAGTTCTTC.

This clone was observed once. The chain joins TRBV5-1 to TRBJ2-7, with D possibly being TRBD1 (5 bases). V was clipped by 1 base and J by 4 bases, with 12 bases between them. In germline, CDR1 is SGHRS, CDR2 YFSETQ. This CDR3 has 14 amino acids. The CDR3 DNA follows: TGCGCCAGCAGCTTGATGGGGCTCGGTTACGAGCAGTACTTC. Translated: CASSLMGLGYEQYF.

This sequence joins TRBV7-8 and TRBJ1-1; D uncertain. The CDR3 is 13 residues long. Deletions cut 1 base from V and 4 bases from J, with 7 bases between. Per germline, CDR1 SGHVS and CDR2 FQNEAQ. CDR3 nucleotides: TGTGCCAGCAGCTTAGGCGCGGGCACTGAAGCTTTCTTT. Its protein is CASSLGAGTEAFF.

V and J are TRBV30 and TRBJ1-4; 8 bases agree with TRBD1. There are 13 residues in the CDR3. Germline V gene lookup returns CDR1 GTSNPN and CDR2 SVGIG (reference sequence). V dropped 5 bases and J dropped 8; count of bases not matched to a gene: 7. CDR3 residues: CAWGRGQVEKLFF. CDR3 nucleotides: TGTGCCTGGGGTCGGGGACAGGTGGAAAAACTGTTTTTT. The variable domain in full, completed from reference TRBV30 and TRBJ1-4, reads SQTIHQWPATLVQPVGSPLSLECTVEGTSNPNLYWYRQAAGRGLQLLFYSVGIGQISSEVPQNLSASRPQDRQFILSSKKLLLSDSGFYLCAWGRGQVEKLFFGSGTQLSVL.

The chain couples TRBV12-5 to TRBJ2-7, with 8 bases that match TRBD1. The CDR3 contains 15 residues. The V segment lost 7 bases and the J segment 5 bases; nucleotides outside the gene matches: 13. Germline CDR1 reads LGHNT; CDR2 reads FRNRAP. The CDR3 coding sequence is TGTGCTAGTGCCGAATTTAGGACAGGGAGGCACGAGCAGTACTTC. Translated: CASAEFRTGRHEQYF.

The chain combines TRBV18 with TRBJ1-1; D not resolved. Trimming left V 6 bases short and J 1 base short, with 12 bases between. Per the germline V gene, CDR1 is KGHSH and CDR2 is LQKENI. This CDR3 has 14 amino acids. Written as DNA, the CDR3 is TGTGCCAGCTCGCGGACTGGCGGGAACACTGAAGCTTTCTTT. Encoded protein: CASSRTGGNTEAFF.

The V call is TRBV2, the J call TRBJ2-5, with TRBD1 as a possible D gene (7 bases). Between the trimmed V and J ends, which lost 6 bases and 5 bases, there was a span of 10 bases. The CDR3 is made up of 12 amino acids. The germline V gene encodes CDR1 SNHLY and CDR2 FYNNEI. CDR3 DNA sequence: TGTGCCAGCAGGGAGGGGGCGGAGACCCAGTACTTC. This sequence encodes CASREGAETQYF.